Listed below are T cell receptor beta chains from one sample, sequenced in a study of T cells expressing NK-cell markers. TCRdb reprocessed the 5' RACE reads, with one entry per CDR3 protein and no DNA. The sample shows approximately 420,000 distinct CDR3 sequences, and roughly 10% sits with its ten largest clones. Sequencing used blood T cells: a sorted CD56 or NKG2C T cell subset, CD4+ or CD8+ T cells, or bulk PBMC T cells (not recorded which). All receptors come from a woman aged 45-65 years in good health. Each CDR3 is given with its conserved first and last residue. The listing skips clone size in some rows; elsewhere it reads once, few, many or a size class.

abundance: -; j_gene: TRBJ2-1; v_gene: TRBV19; CDR3aa: CASSTMPGSHNEQFF
abundance: -; j_gene: TRBJ2-7; v_gene: TRBV10-3; CDR3aa: CAISGTSGGYEQYF
abundance: -; j_gene: TRBJ2-1; v_gene: TRBV4-1; CDR3aa: CASRFRTGALNEQFF
abundance: -; j_gene: TRBJ1-1; v_gene: TRBV30; CDR3aa: CAWRSGTGEKKAFF
abundance: -; j_gene: TRBJ2-3; v_gene: TRBV20-1; CDR3aa: CSGREGGPGDTQYF
abundance: -; j_gene: TRBJ2-1; v_gene: TRBV5-1; CDR3aa: CASSLRGPGVEQFF
abundance: -; j_gene: TRBJ1-4; v_gene: TRBV12-3/TRBV12-4; CDR3aa: CASSLVQSAEKLFF
abundance: -; j_gene: TRBJ2-7; v_gene: TRBV20-1; CDR3aa: CSARDEGIMGEQYF
abundance: -; j_gene: TRBJ2-4; v_gene: TRBV18; CDR3aa: CASSQLAGDGKNIQYF
abundance: -; j_gene: TRBJ2-1; v_gene: TRBV15; CDR3aa: CATSSPLSEQFF
abundance: -; j_gene: TRBJ1-6; v_gene: TRBV30; CDR3aa: CAWSVSDNSPLHF
abundance: -; j_gene: TRBJ2-7; v_gene: TRBV4-1; CDR3aa: CASSQEYQPEQYF
abundance: -; j_gene: TRBJ2-1; v_gene: TRBV20-1; CDR3aa: CSAPGERGEQFF
abundance: -; j_gene: TRBJ2-5; v_gene: TRBV7-9; CDR3aa: CASSPGPLEYF
abundance: -; j_gene: TRBJ2-2; v_gene: TRBV24-1; CDR3aa: CATKTGTDAGELFF
abundance: -; j_gene: TRBJ2-3; v_gene: TRBV7-6; CDR3aa: CASSLGGGGSTDTQYF
abundance: -; j_gene: TRBJ2-1; v_gene: TRBV20-1; CDR3aa: CSAIRQGAYNEQFF
abundance: medium-sized; j_gene: TRBJ2-2; v_gene: TRBV7-9; CDR3aa: CASSPIRAGMAGELFF